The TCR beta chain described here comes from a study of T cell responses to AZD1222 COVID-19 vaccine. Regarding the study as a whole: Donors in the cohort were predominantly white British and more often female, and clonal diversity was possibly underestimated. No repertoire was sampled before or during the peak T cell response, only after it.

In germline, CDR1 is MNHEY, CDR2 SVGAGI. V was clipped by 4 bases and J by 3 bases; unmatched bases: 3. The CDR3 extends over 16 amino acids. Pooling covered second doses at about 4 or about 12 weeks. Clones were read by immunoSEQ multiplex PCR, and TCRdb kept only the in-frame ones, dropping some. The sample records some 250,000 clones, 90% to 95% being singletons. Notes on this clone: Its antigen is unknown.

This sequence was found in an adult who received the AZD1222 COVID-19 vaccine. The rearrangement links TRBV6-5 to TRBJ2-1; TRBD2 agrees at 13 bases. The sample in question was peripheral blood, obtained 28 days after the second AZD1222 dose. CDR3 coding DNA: TGTGCCAGCAGTTCCAGACTAGCGGGGGGCTACAATGAGCAGTTCTTC. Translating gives CASSSRLAGGYNEQFF.